Below are 11 T cell receptor beta chains sequenced from a single sample in a study of radiation and T cells in renal cell carcinoma. Profiling relied on immunoSEQ multiplex PCR, and the TCRdb table lists in-frame clones only, not all of them. The sample contains around 140,000 clones, approximately 87% of which appear only once. The time point: baseline pretreatment blood. Treatment: 15 Gy SBRT to primary tumor, nephrectomy 4 weeks later. The sequencing here drew on blood, taken from a patient whose treatment included radiotherapy and nephrectomy. The receptor set was obtained from a woman aged 50 to 65 with renal cell carcinoma.

The V gene is TRBV30, the J gene TRBJ1-1, with a tentative D call TRBD1 (5 bases). Germline CDR1 GTSNPN, CDR2 SVGIG (reference sequence). This CDR3 is 12 amino acids long. Deletions cut 1 base from V and 4 bases from J, with 7 bases between. CDR3 protein: CAWSAGGTEAFF. CDR3 DNA sequence: TGTGCCTGGAGTGCGGGGGGCACTGAAGCTTTCTTT.

The chain recombines TRBV4-3 with TRBJ2-7, with D possibly matching TRBD1 (5 bases). V was clipped by 0 bases and J by 3 bases, with 12 bases between them. This CDR3 region has 15 residues. CDR1 is LGHNA and CDR2 is YSLEER in the germline V gene. The CDR3: CASSQDATEDYEQYF. The CDR3 nucleotides are TGCGCCAGCAGCCAAGATGCGACAGAAGACTACGAGCAGTACTTC.

The chain employs TRBV6-6 and TRBJ2-7; TRBD2 matches 7 bases. Trimming at V came to 6 bases and at J to 6 bases, leaving 5 bases not matched to a gene. The CDR3 contains 12 residues. Germline CDR1 MNHNY, CDR2 SVGAGI (reference sequence). CDR3 sequence reads: CASRPLAGEQYF. CDR3 nucleotides: TGTGCCAGCAGGCCCTTAGCGGGCGAGCAGTACTTC.

V gene TRBV6-5 combines with J gene TRBJ2-7, with 10 positions matching TRBD1. This CDR3 region has 15 residues. The V gene's germline CDR1 is MNHEY and CDR2 SVGAGI. Trimming took 6 bases from V and 2 from J; bases not matched to a gene: 7. The CDR3 DNA reads as TGTGCCAGCAGCCTGAGACAGGGGGCCCCCTACGAGCAGTACTTC. As protein: CASSLRQGAPYEQYF.

The V gene is TRBV6-1, the J gene TRBJ2-3, with D perhaps matching TRBD2 (5 bases). CDR3 length: 17 amino acids. Germline V gene data show CDR1 as MNHNS and CDR2 as SASEGT. The V end was cut by 4 bases, the J end by 0 bases, with 17 bases between. CDR3 region: CASSAQPSPGSTDTQYF. CDR3 DNA: TGTGCCAGCAGTGCCCAACCCTCCCCGGGAAGCACAGATACGCAGTATTTT.

The V and J genes are TRBV5-1 and TRBJ1-2; 9 bases are shared with TRBD1. Germline V CDR1 and CDR2: SGHRS, YFSETQ. Trimming at V came to 2 bases and at J to 7 bases, leaving 3 bases not matched to a gene. The CDR3 length is 13 residues. The chain's CDR3 is CASSLTGGGGYTF. The CDR3 DNA reads TGCGCCAGCAGCTTAACAGGGGGCGGTGGCTACACCTTC.

This clone is a singleton in its sample. The chain employs TRBV5-3 and TRBJ2-1; 9 bases line up with TRBD2. TRBV5-3 is given ORF status, its function remaining uncertain. With V trimmed by 0 bases and J by 8 bases, 6 bases remained unmatched. This CDR3 comprises 15 residues. Here the CDR3 DNA reads TGTGCCAGAAGCTTGGCCGTAGCGGGAGTCGATGAGCAGTTCTTC. As protein: CARSLAVAGVDEQFF.

The rearrangement joins TRBV19 to TRBJ1-2; 10 bases map to TRBD1. CDR3 size: 16 residues. Germline lookup yields CDR1 LNHDA and CDR2 SQIVND (reference sequence). Germline trimming cut 2 bases from V and 4 bases from J; bases unmatched to any gene: 7. The chain's CDR3 is CASSITGTGAGYGYTF. The CDR3, as DNA: TGTGCCAGTAGTATAACCGGGACAGGGGCCGGCTATGGCTACACCTTC.

Written as DNA, the CDR3 is TGCGCCAGCAGCTTGGCCCCCACTAGCGGGAACTCGAACATTCAGTACTTC. It encodes CASSLAPTSGNSNIQYF. This rearrangement joins TRBV5-1 to TRBJ2-4, with TRBD2 matching 10 bases. Trimming removed 0 bases from V and 7 bases from J; junction bases left unmatched: 10. The CDR3 is 17 amino acids. CDR1 is SGHRS, CDR2 YFSETQ, per germline.

The CDR3 protein is CASSQGGPIATGELFF. The CDR3 region has the DNA TGCGCCAGCAGCCAAGGGGGGCCTATAGCCACCGGGGAGCTGTTTTTT. The chain has TRBV4-3 and TRBJ2-2, with D perhaps TRBD1 (6 bases). CDR1 is LGHNA, CDR2 YSLEER, per germline. The CDR3 runs 16 residues. V shed 1 base and J shed 4 bases, with 13 bases lying between them.

This clone has a single count. J is TRBJ1-3 and V is TRBV6-5; D unclear. The length of the CDR3 is 14 residues. Germline V gene lookup returns CDR1 MNHEY and CDR2 SVGAGI. The V gene lost 4 bases and the J gene lost 0 bases, with 7 bases spanning the gap. CDR3 DNA: TGTGCCAGCAGTTTAGTAATCTCTGGAAACACCATATATTTT. As protein: CASSLVISGNTIYF.